This entry is about one TCR beta chain. Its antigen specificity is not known. From each donor, a roughly 2.4 ml peripheral blood sample was collected into PAXgene tubes and kept at -80 degrees C. Total RNA was isolated from whole blood with the PAXgene blood miRNA kit on an automated QIAcube, without T cell sorting. Peripheral blood from monozygotic twin pairs, either concordant or discordant for inflammatory bowel disease, underwent deep TCRalpha and TCRbeta repertoire profiling that used unique molecular barcoding. Smoking habits were recorded for all twin pairs, with individuals classified as current, former or never smokers. These data belong to a study of monozygotic twins with inflammatory bowel disease (dated 2019 in TCRdb). Some background on the complete study: In total, about 28 monozygotic twin pairs made up the full study: 19 Danish pairs, all IBD-discordant, plus nine German pairs, of which four were IBD-concordant and five were IBD-discordant. The search for disease-associated traits relied mainly on comparing IBD patients with their genetically identical healthy co-twins within discordant pairs. Each individual had, on average, about 151 000 unique TCRalpha sequences and 181 000 unique TCRbeta sequences available for analysis.

CDR1 and CDR2 are drawn from the germline V gene: SQVTM, ANQGSEA. The CDR3 goes from the cysteine to the phenylalanine over 13 residues. DNA was not recorded. Receptor libraries were prepared by 5' RACE. Preparation of each TCR library used about 4,000 ng of total RNA. For each sample, cDNA synthesis was carried out in eight separate reactions using SMARTScribe reverse transcriptase. During cDNA synthesis, unique molecular identifiers containing a 6-nucleotide sample barcode were introduced by template switching. Two nested PCRs of roughly 16 and 10 cycles amplified the TCRalpha and TCRbeta cDNA, and bead purification followed each PCR. Before amplification, the cDNA was treated with uracil DNA-glycosylase and purified using the QIAquick PCR purification kit. The second PCR added Illumina TruSeq-compatible adapters along with sample-specific barcodes. Library quality and concentration were assessed using TapeStation and Qubit, and about 4.7 ng of each library was pooled. Sequencing of pooled libraries was carried out on an Illumina HiSeq2500 single-index Rapid Run using 2 x 100 bp reads and custom sequencing primers. Processing in the source paper ran as follows. PCR and sequencing errors were corrected by UMI-based consensus assembly using MiGEC version 1.2.6. V(D)J alignment, clonotype assembly and CDR3 extraction were performed with MiXCR version 2.1.1. To normalise gene usage, clonotype sharing and MAIT/NKT TCR abundance, the analysis used the top 1000, 10 000 and 20 000 clonotypes per sample. After downsampling to 27 000 UMIs, diversity was calculated as the inverse Simpson index using the vegan R package. Paired Mann-Whitney U tests were applied to discordant twin pairs, with Benjamini-Hochberg correction for multiple testing. With the reads reprocessed by TCRdb, a single entry stands for each CDR3 protein sequence and no DNA is reported. These V and J calls are TCRdb output, not the study's own analysis. The sample's records list a few hundred thousand distinct CDR3 sequences. The ten largest clones take up around 2.6% of the sample.

General conclusions and limits of the study: Differing immunosuppressive treatments among patients may have added background noise and inter-individual variability to the repertoires. The results gave no support for a single strong signal or clonotype linked to IBD. A decrease in TCRbeta repertoire diversity, as measured by inverse Simpson index, was observed in IBD patients compared with their healthy co-twins. IBD patients shared fewer clonotypes with other individuals than healthy twins did, most markedly in patients showing signs of disease activity. No difference in repertoire similarity was observed between concordant and discordant twins, possibly owing to limited statistical power. Different T cell subtypes could not be distinguished in the analysis.

This clonotype was obtained from a human donor with ulcerative colitis or Crohn's disease, or a healthy co-twin of an affected twin (not recorded which). In this chain, TRBV29-1 is recombined with TRBJ1-1. The sequenced sample consisted of blood. The CDR3 here reads CSVLVARYTEAFF.